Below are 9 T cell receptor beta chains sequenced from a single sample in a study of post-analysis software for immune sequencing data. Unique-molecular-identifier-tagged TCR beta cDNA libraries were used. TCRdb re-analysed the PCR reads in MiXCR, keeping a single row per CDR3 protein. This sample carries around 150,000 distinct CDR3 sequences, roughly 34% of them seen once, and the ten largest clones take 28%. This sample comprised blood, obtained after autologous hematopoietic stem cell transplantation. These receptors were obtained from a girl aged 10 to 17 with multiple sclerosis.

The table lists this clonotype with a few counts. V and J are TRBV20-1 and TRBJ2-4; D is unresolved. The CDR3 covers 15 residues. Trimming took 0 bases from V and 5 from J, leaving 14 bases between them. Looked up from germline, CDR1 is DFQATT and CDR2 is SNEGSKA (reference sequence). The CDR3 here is CSARDWAASQNIQYF. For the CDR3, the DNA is TGCAGTGCTAGAGATTGGGCGGCCTCCCAAAACATTCAGTACTTC.

This CDR3 is CASSRRLAGNSDTQYF. Written as DNA, the CDR3 is TGTGCCAGCAGCCGTAGACTAGCGGGAAACTCAGATACGCAGTATTTT. The chain employs TRBV9 and TRBJ2-3; TRBD2 aligns across 11 bases. V was pared by 4 bases and J by 4 bases, with 8 bases of the junction left unmatched. The CDR3 length is 16 residues. CDR1 is SGDLS, CDR2 YYNGEE, per germline.

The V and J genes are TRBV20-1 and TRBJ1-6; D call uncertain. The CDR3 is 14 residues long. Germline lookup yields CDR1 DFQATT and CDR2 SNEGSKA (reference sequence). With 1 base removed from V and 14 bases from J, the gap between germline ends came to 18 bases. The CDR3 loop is CSARGAGLILALHF. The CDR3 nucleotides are TGCAGTGCTAGAGGGGCAGGCCTTATTTTGGCCCTCCACTTT.

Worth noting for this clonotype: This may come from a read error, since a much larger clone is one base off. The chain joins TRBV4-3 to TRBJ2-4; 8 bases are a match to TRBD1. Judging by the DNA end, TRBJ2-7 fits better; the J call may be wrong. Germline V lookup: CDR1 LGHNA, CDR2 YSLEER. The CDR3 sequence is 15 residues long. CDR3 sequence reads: CASSQGQGATHEQYF. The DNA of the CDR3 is TGCGCCAGCAGCCAAGGTCAGGGGGCCACCCACGAGCAGTACTTC.

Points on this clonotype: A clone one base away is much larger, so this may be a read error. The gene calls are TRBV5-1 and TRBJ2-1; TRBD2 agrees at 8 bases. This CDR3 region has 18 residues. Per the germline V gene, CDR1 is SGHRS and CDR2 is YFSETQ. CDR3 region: CASSLSAASGFSYSEQFF. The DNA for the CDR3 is TGCGCCAGCAGCTTGAGTGCGGCTAGCGGGTTCTCCTACAGTGAGCAGTTCTTC. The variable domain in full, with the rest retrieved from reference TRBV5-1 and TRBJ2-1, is KAGVTQTPRYLIKTRGQQVTLSCSPISGHRSVSWYQQTPGQGLQFLFEYFSETQRNKGNFPGRFSGRQFSNSRSEMNVSTLELGDSALYLCASSLSAASGFSYSEQFFGPGTRLTVL.

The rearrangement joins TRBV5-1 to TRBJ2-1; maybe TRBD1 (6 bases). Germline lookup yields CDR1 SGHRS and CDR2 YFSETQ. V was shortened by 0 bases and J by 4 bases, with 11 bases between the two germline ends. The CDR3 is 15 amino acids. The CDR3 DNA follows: TGCGCCAGCAGCTTGGGTGTGGACAGTTACAATGAGCAGTTCTTC. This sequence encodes CASSLGVDSYNEQFF.

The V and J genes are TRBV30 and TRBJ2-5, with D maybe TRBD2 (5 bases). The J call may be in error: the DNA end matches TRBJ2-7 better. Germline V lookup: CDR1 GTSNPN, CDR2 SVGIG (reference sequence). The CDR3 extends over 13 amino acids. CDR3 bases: TGTGCCTGGAGTGTAAATAGCGACTCCGAGCAGTACTTC. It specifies CAWSVNSDSEQYF.

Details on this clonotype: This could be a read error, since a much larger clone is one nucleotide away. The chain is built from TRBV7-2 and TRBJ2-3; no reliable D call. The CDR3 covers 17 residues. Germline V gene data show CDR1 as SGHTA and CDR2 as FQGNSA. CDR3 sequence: CASSLVGSSGFTDMQYF. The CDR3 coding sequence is TGTGCCAGCAGCTTAGTCGGTAGTTCAGGCTTCACAGATATGCAGTATTTT.

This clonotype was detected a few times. The CDR3 loop reads CAIGERTGDIFNYGYTF. The CDR3 coding sequence is TGTGCCATCGGAGAGAGGACAGGGGATATTTTTAACTATGGCTACACCTTC. The V gene is TRBV10-3, the J gene TRBJ1-2, with TRBD1 matching 9 bases. Unmatched junction bases numbered 14, after V lost 8 bases and J lost 1 base. Germline CDR1 ENHRY, CDR2 SYGVKD. The CDR3 is 17 amino acids.